Following are 29 T cell receptor beta chains from one sample sequenced in a study of cytomegalovirus exposure and HLA in healthy donors. Primers: 60 Vbeta forward and 13 Jbeta reverse. Only in-frame clones appear in the TCRdb table, and some are missing; sequencing was by immunoSEQ multiplex PCR. The table has about 200,000 clones, about 88% seen once; the top ten hold around 0.3%. The sequenced sample was PBMCs. These receptors all come from a woman aged 25-40 years in good health and CMV-seronegative.

V and J are TRBV2 and TRBJ2-1; 11 bases fit TRBD2. The CDR3 consists of 15 residues. V shed 6 bases and J 4 bases; nucleotides not matched to a gene: 5. Germline-derived CDR1 and CDR2 are SNHLY and FYNNEI. CDR3 residues: CASRVAGGLYNEQFF. For the CDR3, the DNA is TGTGCCAGCAGAGTAGCGGGGGGGCTGTACAATGAGCAGTTCTTC.

This clone was seen only a few times. The gene calls are TRBV5-1 and TRBJ2-3, with 11 bases identical to TRBD2. Trimming at V came to 3 bases and at J to 3 bases, leaving 6 bases not matched to a gene. CDR3 length: 16 residues. Germline V gene lookup returns CDR1 SGHRS and CDR2 YFSETQ. CDR3 protein: CASSWGLAGGTDTQYF. The CDR3 nucleotides read TGCGCCAGCAGCTGGGGGCTAGCGGGGGGAACAGATACGCAGTATTTT. Together with reference TRBV5-1 and TRBJ2-3, the CDR3 gives the full variable domain: KAGVTQTPRYLIKTRGQQVTLSCSPISGHRSVSWYQQTPGQGLQFLFEYFSETQRNKGNFPGRFSGRQFSNSRSEMNVSTLELGDSALYLCASSWGLAGGTDTQYFGPGTRLTVL.

V and J are TRBV5-5 and TRBJ2-7, with TRBD2 as a possible D gene (6 bases). The V and J ends lost 4 bases and 5 bases respectively, with 13 bases between them. The CDR3 is 13 amino acids. Germline loops: CDR1 SGHKS, CDR2 YYEKEE (reference sequence). CDR3 residues: CASSREPPHEQYF. The DNA for the CDR3 is TGTGCCAGCAGCCGGGAGCCACCCCACGAGCAGTACTTC.

The chain is built from TRBV27 and TRBJ2-4; D gene ambiguous. Germline-derived CDR1 and CDR2 are MNHEY and SMNVEV (reference sequence). Trimming removed 0 bases at V and 0 bases at J, with 9 bases between. The CDR3 contains 16 residues. The CDR3 region is CASSLSRLLAKNIQYF. Written as DNA, the CDR3 is TGTGCCAGCAGTTTATCGAGGCTCCTAGCCAAAAACATTCAGTACTTC.

This sequence joins TRBV6-6 and TRBJ1-5; TRBD1 aligns across 9 bases. The germline CDR1 and CDR2 sequences are MNHNY and SVGAGI (reference sequence). With 6 bases clipped from V and 5 bases from J, the junction kept 8 bases outside the gene matches. CDR3 length: 15 amino acids. CDR3 bases: TGTGCCAGCAGGGCTAGAAGACAGGGGGATCAGCCCCAGCATTTT. It is translated as CASRARRQGDQPQHF.

The CDR3 DNA reads TGTGCCAGCAGCGTAGAAAGCGGGAGACCCTACGAGCAGTACTTC. It specifies CASSVESGRPYEQYF. This sequence joins TRBV9 and TRBJ2-7, with 8 bases aligning to TRBD2. The CDR3 length is 15 residues. Per germline, CDR1 SGDLS and CDR2 YYNGEE. Trimming cost V 0 bases and J 2 bases; bases outside gene matches: 4.

This clone was found once. The chain links TRBV5-6 to TRBJ1-2; 10 bases are a match to TRBD1. J gave up 0 bases and V 4 bases, and 3 bases lay outside the gene matches. In germline, CDR1 is SGHDT, CDR2 YYEEEE. The CDR3 sequence is 15 residues long. The CDR3 coding sequence is TGTGCCAGCAGCCCGGGGACAGGGGCTAACTATGGCTACACCTTC. It specifies CASSPGTGANYGYTF.

This chain uses TRBV7-9 with TRBJ1-1; D not certain. In germline, CDR1 is SEHNR, CDR2 FQNEAQ (reference sequence). V was cut by 3 bases and J by 4 bases, with 12 bases left in between. The CDR3 contains 14 residues. CDR3 sequence: CASSFSQTATEAFF. CDR3 in DNA: TGTGCCAGCAGCTTTTCACAAACAGCCACTGAAGCTTTCTTT. The full variable domain, with the rest looked up from reference TRBV7-9 and TRBJ1-1, is DTGVSQNPRHKITKRGQNVTFRCDPISEHNRLYWYRQTLGQGPEFLTYFQNEAQLEKSRLLSDRFSAERPKGSFSTLEIQRTEQGDSAMYLCASSFSQTATEAFFGQGTRLTVV.

The J gene is TRBJ2-7, the V gene TRBV2; 7 bases line up with TRBD2. V trimming: 8 bases; J trimming: 5 bases; junction bases outside the gene matches: 9. The CDR3 extends over 13 amino acids. Germline values: CDR1 SNHLY, CDR2 FYNNEI. This CDR3 is CASGGEGLHEQYF. CDR3 nucleotide sequence: TGTGCCAGCGGGGGGGAGGGGCTCCACGAGCAGTACTTC.

DNA for the CDR3: TGTGCCAGCAGCCCTACAGGGGATTCTAACTATGGCTACACCTTC. The encoded protein is CASSPTGDSNYGYTF. This chain connects TRBV14 to TRBJ1-2, with TRBD1 identical over 7 bases. V was pared by 4 bases and J by 0 bases, with 5 bases of the junction left unmatched. CDR3 size: 15 residues. The germline V gene encodes CDR1 SGHDN and CDR2 FVKESK.

The chain is built from TRBV5-1 and TRBJ1-2, with 8 bases identical to TRBD1. The CDR3 sequence is 16 residues long. V was pared by 4 bases and J by 1 base, with 9 bases of the junction left unmatched. Germline CDR1 is SGHRS and CDR2 is YFSETQ. The CDR3 bases are TGCGCCAGCAGCCTTTCCGGACAGGGCGGTAACTATGGCTACACCTTC. Translated: CASSLSGQGGNYGYTF.

Notes on this clone: The sample has other DNA sequences that encode this CDR3 too. The chain employs TRBV11-2 and TRBJ2-3; the match to TRBD2 covers 9 bases. CDR3 length: 15 residues. Germline CDR1 SGHAT, CDR2 FQNNGV. V gave up 1 base and J gave up 6 bases; unmatched junction bases: 5. The CDR3 nucleotides are TGTGCCAGCAGCTTAGGGGCGGGGGGGCGGGATACGCAGTATTTT. Translation gives CASSLGAGGRDTQYF.

This clone was observed a handful of times. The chain joins TRBV10-3 to TRBJ2-2, with a tentative D call TRBD1 (5 bases). The germline gives CDR1 ENHRY, CDR2 SYGVKD. The CDR3 loop spans 16 amino acids. V was shortened by 3 bases and J by 2 bases, with 13 bases between the two germline ends. The CDR3 loop reads CAISDSQGSNTGELFF. DNA for the CDR3: TGTGCCATCAGTGATTCCCAGGGTAGTAACACCGGGGAGCTGTTTTTT.

The J gene is TRBJ1-3, the V gene TRBV2; 8 positions match TRBD1. The germline V gene encodes CDR1 SNHLY and CDR2 FYNNEI. The CDR3 contains 16 residues. The ends lost 5 bases at V and 4 bases at J; junction bases unmatched: 10. The DNA for the CDR3 is TGTGCCAGCAGTAGGGACAGGCGCCAATCCGGAAACACCATATATTTT. Protein sequence: CASSRDRRQSGNTIYF.

This rearrangement joins TRBV30 to TRBJ2-7; D might be TRBD2 (5 bases). Trimming left V 2 bases short and J 7 bases short, with 24 bases between. Germline loops: CDR1 GTSNPN, CDR2 SVGIG (reference sequence). The CDR3 loop spans 16 amino acids. The CDR3 protein is CAWSTRGGQVRREQYF. The DNA for the CDR3 is TGTGCCTGGAGTACGCGTGGCGGGCAAGTACGGAGAGAGCAGTACTTC.

This chain connects TRBV30 to TRBJ1-1; D possibly corresponds to TRBD1 (5 bases). The V end lost 3 bases, the J end lost 6 bases, and 14 bases lay between the germline ends. The germline gives CDR1 GTSNPN, CDR2 SVGIG (reference sequence). CDR3 length: 13 residues. The chain's CDR3 is CAWRTAGTAEAFF. As DNA, the CDR3 is TGTGCCTGGAGGACAGCGGGGACGGCTGAAGCTTTCTTT.

This chain uses TRBV7-8 with TRBJ1-1; D remains unclear. The CDR3 has 14 residues. Germline CDR1 is SGHVS and CDR2 is FQNEAQ. Trimming removed 6 bases at V and 3 bases at J, with 14 bases between. The CDR3 coding sequence is TGTGCCAGCAGTTCCGGGGAAAGTGACACTGAAGCTTTCTTT. Translated: CASSSGESDTEAFF.

V is TRBV5-5 and J is TRBJ1-5, with 7 bases identical to TRBD1. Germline values: CDR1 SGHKS, CDR2 YYEKEE (reference sequence). V was pared by 4 bases and J by 6 bases, with 7 bases of the junction left unmatched. The length of the CDR3 is 14 residues. In nucleotides, the CDR3 is TGTGCCAGCAGCATAGACAGGGCGAGTCAGCCCCAGCATTTT. Translation: CASSIDRASQPQHF.

This rearrangement joins TRBV4-2 to TRBJ2-1; D may be TRBD1 (5 bases). The CDR3 covers 12 residues. Trimming cost V 4 bases and J 10 bases, with 11 bases left between them. Looked up from germline, CDR1 is LGHNA and CDR2 is YNFKEQ. The DNA for the CDR3 is TGTGCCAGCAGCCCTTCAGGGTGGGAGCAGTTCTTC. It translates to CASSPSGWEQFF.

Worth noting for this clone: The conserved final phenylalanine or tryptophan is absent from the CDR3, which likely points to a read error. The rearrangement links TRBV7-8 to TRBJ2-7; tentative D call: TRBD2 (6 bases). V was clipped by 3 bases and J by 1 base, with 10 bases between them. The germline CDR1 and CDR2 sequences are SGHVS and FQNEAQ. CDR3 length: 14 residues. The CDR3 DNA reads TGTGCCAGCAGCTTGGGACTGGATTCCTACGAGCAGTACTTA. Translated, it gives CASSLGLDSYEQYL.

This chain links TRBV7-9 with TRBJ2-5; no definite D call. Looked up from germline, CDR1 is SEHNR and CDR2 is FQNEAQ (reference sequence). V lost 6 bases to trimming and J lost 1 base, with 6 bases between them. There are 12 residues in the CDR3. In DNA, the CDR3 is TGTGCCAGCAGTTACAGCCAAGAGACCCAGTACTTC. This gives the protein CASSYSQETQYF.

This sequence joins TRBV28 and TRBJ1-6; unclear D gene. Per the germline V gene, CDR1 is MDHEN and CDR2 is SYDVKM. The germline V and J ends were trimmed by 4 bases and 6 bases, with 10 bases remaining between them. The CDR3 extends over 14 amino acids. The CDR3 loop is CASSSPRLNSPLHF. The CDR3 nucleotides are TGTGCCAGCAGTTCCCCTAGGCTTAATTCACCCCTCCACTTT.

The chain carries TRBV18 and TRBJ2-3; D ambiguous. The germline V and J ends were trimmed by 6 bases and 0 bases, with 10 bases remaining between them. Germline CDR1 reads KGHSH; CDR2 reads LQKENI. The CDR3 is made up of 14 amino acids. The CDR3 sequence: CASSPAPSTDTQYF. In nucleotides, the CDR3 is TGTGCCAGCTCGCCCGCGCCGAGCACAGATACGCAGTATTTT.

The rearrangement uses TRBV7-6 and TRBJ2-1; 7 nucleotides match TRBD2. CDR3 length: 15 amino acids. The V and J ends lost 5 bases and 8 bases, in that order; junction bases with no gene match: 12. Germline-derived CDR1 and CDR2 are SGHVS and FNYEAQ. CDR3 region: CASSPRDYPIYEQFF. The CDR3 DNA sequence: TGTGCCAGCAGCCCTCGGGACTACCCCATCTATGAGCAGTTCTTC. Full variable domain (outside the CDR3, taken from reference TRBV7-6 and TRBJ2-1): GAGVSQSPRYKVTKRGQDVALRCDPISGHVSLYWYRQALGQGPEFLTYFNYEAQQDKSGLPNDRFSAERPEGSISTLTIQRTEQRDSAMYRCASSPRDYPIYEQFFGPGTRLTVL.

For the CDR3, the DNA is TGTGCCAGCAGCCCGTTCAGGGGCATGGGGGTGAACACTGAAGCTTTCTTT. Translating it yields CASSPFRGMGVNTEAFF. The rearrangement links TRBV11-2 to TRBJ1-1; tentatively, D is TRBD1 (6 bases). This CDR3 contains 17 residues. The ends were cut back, 5 bases at V and 0 bases at J, with 19 bases in the middle. In germline, CDR1 is SGHAT, CDR2 FQNNGV. Drawing the rest from reference TRBV11-2 and TRBJ1-1, the complete variable domain is EAGVAQSPRYKIIEKRQSVAFWCNPISGHATLYWYQQILGQGPKLLIQFQNNGVVDDSQLPKDRFSAERLKGVDSTLKIQPAKLEDSAVYLCASSPFRGMGVNTEAFFGQGTRLTVV.

This clone came up once. The V call is TRBV5-1, the J call TRBJ2-5; no reliable D call. Trimming shortened V by 1 base and J by 3 bases, and 10 bases separated the two germline ends. CDR3 length: 14 amino acids. Germline-derived CDR1 and CDR2 are SGHRS and YFSETQ. As DNA, the CDR3 is TGCGCCAGCAGCTTGAACTTCAAAAAAGAGACCCAGTACTTC. Translating gives CASSLNFKKETQYF.

The genes are TRBV29-1 and TRBJ1-2; D might be TRBD1 (5 bases). The CDR3 runs to 11 residues. The germline CDR1 and CDR2 sequences are SQVTM and ANQGSEA. V was clipped by 1 base and J by 8 bases, with 8 bases between them. The CDR3 nucleotides read TGCAGCGTTGAAGTGGGGCAGGGCTACACCTTC. Translating it yields CSVEVGQGYTF.

The gene calls are TRBV2 and TRBJ2-7, with 7 nucleotides matching TRBD2. This CDR3 region has 11 residues. The germline V gene encodes CDR1 SNHLY and CDR2 FYNNEI. The ends lost 11 bases at V and 0 bases at J; junction bases unmatched: 1. This CDR3 is CAGGDSYEQYF. Written as DNA, the CDR3 is TGTGCCGGGGGGGACTCCTACGAGCAGTACTTC.

The V gene is TRBV10-1, the J gene TRBJ2-2; weak D call: TRBD1 (7 bases). The V gene lost 3 bases and the J gene lost 4 bases, with 12 bases spanning the gap. Germline loops: CDR1 WNHNN, CDR2 SYGVQD (reference sequence). The CDR3 length is 15 residues. The CDR3 is CASSDPGGTTGELFF. The CDR3 DNA sequence: TGCGCCAGCAGTGACCCAGGGGGGACCACCGGGGAGCTGTTTTTT.